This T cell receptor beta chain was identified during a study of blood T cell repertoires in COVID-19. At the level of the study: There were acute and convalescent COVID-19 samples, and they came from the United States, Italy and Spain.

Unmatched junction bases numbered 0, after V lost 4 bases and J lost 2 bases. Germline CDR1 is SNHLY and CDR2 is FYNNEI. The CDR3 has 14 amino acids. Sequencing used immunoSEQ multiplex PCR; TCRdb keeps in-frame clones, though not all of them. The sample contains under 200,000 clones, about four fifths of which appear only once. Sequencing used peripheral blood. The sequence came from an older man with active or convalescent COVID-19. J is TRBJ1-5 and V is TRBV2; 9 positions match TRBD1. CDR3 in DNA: TGTGCCAGCAGTGGACAGGGGGGCAATCAGCCCCAGCATTTT. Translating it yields CASSGQGGNQPQHF.